This TCR beta chain was sequenced for a study of T cell responses to AZD1222 COVID-19 vaccine. The study pooled second doses at about 4 or about 12 weeks. Concerning this clone itself: The antigen remains unidentified.

Study-wide results and caveats: After the peak T cell response, and only then, were repertoires sampled. Nearly half of spike-specific TCRs reportedly target unmutated variant regions. Possibly, clonal diversity was underestimated; donors were largely white British and included more females.

The protocol was immunoSEQ multiplex PCR, while the TCRdb copy is restricted to in-frame clones and leaves out a portion. The sample holds 50,000 to 60,000 clones, about 80% seen once. The CDR3 sequence is 11 residues long. V was clipped by 4 bases and J by 11 bases; unmatched bases: 1. Germline lookup yields CDR1 SEHNR and CDR2 FQNEAQ (reference sequence). The rearrangement joins TRBV7-9 to TRBJ1-2; 10 bases agree with TRBD1. The TCR comes from an adult who received the AZD1222 COVID-19 vaccine. The sample in question was peripheral blood, obtained 28 days after the second AZD1222 dose. CDR3 nucleotides: TGTGCCAGCAGCTGGGACAGGGGTTACACCTTC. It translates to CASSWDRGYTF. Filled out from reference TRBV7-9 and TRBJ1-2, the complete variable domain reads DTGVSQNPRHKITKRGQNVTFRCDPISEHNRLYWYRQTLGQGPEFLTYFQNEAQLEKSRLLSDRFSAERPKGSFSTLEIQRTEQGDSAMYLCASSWDRGYTFGSGTRLTVV.